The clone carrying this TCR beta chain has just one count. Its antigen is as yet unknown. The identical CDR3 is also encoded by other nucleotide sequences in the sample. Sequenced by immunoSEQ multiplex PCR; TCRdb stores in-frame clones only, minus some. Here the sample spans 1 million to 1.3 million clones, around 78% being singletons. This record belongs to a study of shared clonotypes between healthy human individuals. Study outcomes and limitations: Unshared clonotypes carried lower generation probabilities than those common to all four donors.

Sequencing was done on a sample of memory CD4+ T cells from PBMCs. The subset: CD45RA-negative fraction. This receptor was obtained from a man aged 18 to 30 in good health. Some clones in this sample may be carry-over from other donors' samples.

The CDR3 coding sequence is TGTGCCAGCAGCTTAATGGGTTATGGCTACACCTTC. This codes for CASSLMGYGYTF. J is TRBJ1-2 and V is TRBV7-2; D not certain. Germline loops: CDR1 SGHTA, CDR2 FQGNSA. V was pared by 2 bases and J by 5 bases, with 6 bases between. This CDR3 is built from 12 residues.